This T cell receptor beta chain originates from a study of vaccination effects on CD4 cells after COVID-19. Only in-frame clones appear in the TCRdb table, and some are missing; sequencing was by immunoSEQ multiplex PCR. The data show roughly 55,000 clones, roughly 78% seen once. ViraFEST expansion of antigen-specific CD4+ T cells with viral peptide pools preceded sequencing. Once cultured for approximately eleven days, the cells underwent separation to obtain CD4+ T cells. Each participant received a vaccine that was either BNT162b2 or mRNA-1273, given as two doses. On this clone: As yet, its antigen is unknown.

The clonotype originates from a human donor who received a COVID-19 vaccine. Specimen: CD4+ T cells from PBMCs cultured with HCoV-OC43 spike peptides, collected after COVID-19 vaccination. The subset is: HCoV-OC43 spike overlapping peptide pool stimulation.

The CDR3 coding sequence is TGCGCCAGCAGCACCCAAGACTATCGCAACACAGATACGCAGTATTTT. Translation gives CASSTQDYRNTDTQYF. V gene TRBV4-1 combines with J gene TRBJ2-3; D possibly corresponds to TRBD2 (5 bases). This CDR3 has 16 amino acids. V lost 5 bases to trimming and J lost 2 bases, with 17 bases between them. Germline V lookup: CDR1 MGHRA, CDR2 YSYEKL.